This T cell receptor beta chain was retrieved from a study of blood T cell repertoires in COVID-19. As for the study in general: The United States, Italy and Spain were the sources of the acute and convalescent COVID-19 samples.

The CDR3 has 18 amino acids. From germline, CDR1 is KGHSH and CDR2 LQKENI. J lost 4 bases, V lost 1 base, and 8 bases had no gene match. Enrolment of Seattle patients took place during active infection, and they were followed longitudinally. Here immunoSEQ multiplex PCR was the method, and the copy in TCRdb shows in-frame clones only, minus some. Of more than 200,000 clones listed, around 84% are singletons. The chain employs TRBV18 and TRBJ2-6, with 9 nucleotides matching TRBD1. The sequencing input was peripheral blood. The sequence came from a woman older than 75 with COVID-19, enrolled during active disease. CDR3 in DNA: TGTGCCAGCTCACCACTTCCCGGGACAGGGTCCGGGGCCAACGTCCTGACTTTC. This translates into CASSPLPGTGSGANVLTF.